The 25 T cell receptor beta chains listed next were all sequenced from one sample in a study of cytomegalovirus exposure and HLA in healthy donors. Sequencing was performed with immunoSEQ multiplex PCR; in TCRdb, only in-frame clones are kept and a portion is missing. Here the sample spans some 87,000 clones, roughly 96% being singletons. The material sequenced was PBMCs. These receptor sequences come from a woman aged 18 to 35 in good health and CMV-seronegative.

This sequence joins TRBV6-6 and TRBJ2-7; TRBD1 aligns across 7 bases. The trim removed 0 bases at V and 4 bases at J, leaving 9 bases unmatched. Germline CDR1 reads MNHNY; CDR2 reads SVGAGI (reference sequence). This CDR3 spans 16 amino acids. The CDR3 DNA is TGTGCCAGCAGTTACTCGACGGGACAGCTGGTGTACGAGCAGTACTTC. Translating gives CASSYSTGQLVYEQYF.

The chain employs TRBV9 and TRBJ2-1; tentative D call: TRBD1 (6 bases). The germline V gene encodes CDR1 SGDLS and CDR2 YYNGEE. This CDR3 is built from 14 residues. Trimming took 2 bases from V and 7 from J, leaving 13 bases between them. The CDR3 DNA is TGTGCCAGCAGCGTCATGGGGGCTGAGAATGAGCAGTTCTTC. It specifies CASSVMGAENEQFF.

This clone showed up just once. The chain employs TRBV7-2 and TRBJ1-5; D may be TRBD1 (5 bases). The V gene's germline CDR1 is SGHTA and CDR2 FQGNSA. The ends were cut back, 3 bases at V and 6 bases at J, with 12 bases in the middle. This CDR3 has 14 amino acids. This CDR3 is CASSFQGVGQPQHF. CDR3 bases: TGTGCCAGCAGCTTCCAGGGTGTAGGTCAGCCCCAGCATTTT.

This rearrangement joins TRBV6-5 to TRBJ1-4; 8 bases are a match to TRBD1. The junction had 11 bases not matched to a gene; V was cut back by 3 bases and J by 11 bases. The CDR3 covers 15 residues. CDR1 is MNHEY and CDR2 is SVGAGI in the germline V gene. CDR3 loop: CASSYTSDRADKLFF. The CDR3 DNA reads TGTGCCAGCAGTTATACCTCGGACAGGGCAGACAAACTGTTTTTT.

The genes are TRBV27 and TRBJ1-5; 10 positions match TRBD1. The germline gives CDR1 MNHEY, CDR2 SMNVEV (reference sequence). The CDR3 consists of 16 residues. V was pared by 0 bases and J by 2 bases, with 1 base of the junction left unmatched. The CDR3 region is CASSLSGTGGNQPQHF. The CDR3 coding sequence is TGTGCCAGCAGTTTATCTGGGACAGGGGGCAATCAGCCCCAGCATTTT.

The DNA of the CDR3 is TGTGCCAGTAGTATGGGAGCGGGACGCACAGATACGCAGTATTTT. Protein sequence: CASSMGAGRTDTQYF. V usage is TRBV19 and J usage is TRBJ2-3, with 7 bases that match TRBD2. Germline CDR1 and CDR2: LNHDA and SQIVND (reference sequence). The trim removed 3 bases at V and 1 base at J, leaving 4 bases unmatched. CDR3 length equals 15 residues.

This clone was seen just once. CDR3 loop: CASSLGAGSSYNEQFF. The CDR3 DNA is TGTGCCAGCAGCTTGGGAGCGGGTAGTTCCTACAATGAGCAGTTCTTC. The chain is built from TRBV5-4 and TRBJ2-1; perhaps TRBD2 as D (6 bases). Germline V gene lookup returns CDR1 SGHNT and CDR2 YYREEE (reference sequence). V was cut by 0 bases and J by 1 base, with 11 bases left in between. This CDR3 spans 16 amino acids.

The chain links TRBV10-3 to TRBJ2-7; no clear D gene. The germline V gene has CDR1 ENHRY and CDR2 SYGVKD. This CDR3 comprises 14 residues. V was clipped by 8 bases and J by 0 bases, with 14 bases between them. The CDR3 DNA follows: TGTGCCATCGGTCAAACGGAGCTCTCCTACGAGCAGTACTTC. It is translated as CAIGQTELSYEQYF.

The chain couples TRBV10-1 to TRBJ2-1; 10 positions agree with TRBD2. Germline V lookup: CDR1 WNHNN, CDR2 SYGVQD (reference sequence). The CDR3 loop spans 12 amino acids. The ends lost 5 bases at V and 15 bases at J; junction bases unmatched: 7. The CDR3 DNA reads TGCGCCAGCAGTATTACTAGCGGGACTTTGTTCTTC. Its translation is CASSITSGTLFF.

The rearrangement joins TRBV27 to TRBJ1-6, with 9 positions matching TRBD1. The CDR3 loop spans 16 amino acids. V was clipped by 5 bases and J by 8 bases; unmatched bases: 10. The germline gives CDR1 MNHEY, CDR2 SMNVEV (reference sequence). The CDR3 sequence is CASSPHRGQGDSPLHF. CDR3 coding DNA: TGTGCCAGCAGTCCACACAGGGGGCAGGGTGATTCACCCCTCCACTTT.

V gene TRBV6-5 combines with J gene TRBJ1-2, with D unclear. Between the trimmed V and J ends, which lost 0 bases and 6 bases, there was a span of 8 bases. CDR1 is MNHEY, CDR2 SVGAGI, per germline. CDR3 length equals 13 residues. The CDR3 DNA follows: TGTGCCAGCAGTTACTCGCTGCGCGATGGCTACACCTTC. Translating it yields CASSYSLRDGYTF.

The V and J genes are TRBV10-3 and TRBJ1-4, with a possible D match to TRBD1 (5 bases). The CDR3 totals 15 residues. V lost 2 bases and J lost 1, with 8 bases in between. In germline, CDR1 is ENHRY, CDR2 SYGVKD. The CDR3 DNA reads as TGTGCCATCAGTGAGCTGGGGGGAACTAATGAAAAACTGTTTTTT. Amino acid sequence: CAISELGGTNEKLFF.

V usage is TRBV7-9 and J usage is TRBJ2-5; D remains ambiguous. Germline values: CDR1 SEHNR, CDR2 FQNEAQ (reference sequence). Trimming stripped 5 bases from V and 3 bases from J, with 19 bases between. CDR3 size: 16 residues. For the CDR3, the DNA is TGTGCCAGCAGCCCCGGTTTGCGGAGTACAAAAGAGACCCAGTACTTC. This translates into CASSPGLRSTKETQYF.

The chain couples TRBV7-9 to TRBJ1-2; the D gene is possibly TRBD1 (6 bases). CDR3 length: 17 residues. With 3 bases removed from V and 1 base from J, the gap between germline ends came to 18 bases. The germline gives CDR1 SEHNR, CDR2 FQNEAQ (reference sequence). DNA of the CDR3: TGTGCCAGCAGCTTTAGTCAGGTGACAGGATTTAACTATGGCTACACCTTC. Encoded protein: CASSFSQVTGFNYGYTF.

This chain uses TRBV2 with TRBJ2-7; D uncertain. This CDR3 comprises 11 residues. The germline gives CDR1 SNHLY, CDR2 FYNNEI. V lost 7 bases to trimming and J lost 4 bases, with 8 bases between them. CDR3 DNA: TGTGCCAGCAAGGCACAGTACGAGCAGTACTTC. As protein: CASKAQYEQYF.

This chain uses TRBV18 with TRBJ2-7; 8 positions agree with TRBD1. This CDR3 has 16 residues. In germline, CDR1 is KGHSH, CDR2 LQKENI. With 3 bases clipped from V and 4 bases from J, the junction kept 11 bases outside the gene matches. The CDR3 DNA is TGTGCCAGCTCACCTCATGGACAGGGTAATTTTTACGAGCAGTACTTC. It yields the protein CASSPHGQGNFYEQYF.

The chain joins TRBV28 to TRBJ2-5; D perhaps matches TRBD1 (7 bases). The CDR3 is 13 residues long. Trimming took 4 bases from V and 2 from J, leaving 8 bases between them. Germline V gene lookup returns CDR1 MDHEN and CDR2 SYDVKM. Written as DNA, the CDR3 is TGTGCCAGCAGTTCAGGGGGGCAAGAGACCCAGTACTTC. It yields the protein CASSSGGQETQYF.

The chain has TRBV7-6 and TRBJ2-5, with 8 bases that match TRBD1. This CDR3 is built from 15 residues. Losses at the gene ends were 0 bases for V and 4 bases for J; bases not matched to a gene: 4. Per the germline V gene, CDR1 is SGHVS and CDR2 is FNYEAQ. The CDR3 spells CASSLAPTGGETQYF. The CDR3 DNA reads as TGTGCCAGCAGCTTAGCGCCTACAGGGGGAGAGACCCAGTACTTC.

The rearrangement links TRBV28 to TRBJ1-5, with no clear D. Deletions cut 6 bases from V and 0 bases from J, with 3 bases between. The germline CDR1 and CDR2 sequences are MDHEN and SYDVKM. This CDR3 has 12 amino acids. For the CDR3, the DNA is TGTGCCAGCAGGAGTAGCAATCAGCCCCAGCATTTT. Amino acid sequence: CASRSSNQPQHF.

The chain couples TRBV4-2 to TRBJ2-7, with 7 bases fitting TRBD1. V lost 4 bases to trimming and J lost 2 bases; unmatched junction nucleotides: 8. The CDR3 consists of 15 residues. CDR1 is LGHNA and CDR2 is YNFKEQ in the germline V gene. CDR3 region: CASSPHRDSTYEQYF. CDR3 in DNA: TGTGCCAGCAGCCCACACAGGGACAGCACCTACGAGCAGTACTTC.

CDR3 residues: CASSLDGGFPQETQYF. The CDR3 DNA reads TGTGCCAGCAGCTTAGATGGTGGCTTCCCCCAAGAGACCCAGTACTTC. J is TRBJ2-5 and V is TRBV11-2; D remains unclear. Germline CDR1 is SGHAT and CDR2 is FQNNGV. This CDR3 is 16 amino acids long. Trimming removed 0 bases at V and 1 base at J, with 12 bases between.

The rearrangement joins TRBV9 to TRBJ2-7; TRBD2 matches 12 bases. Germline assignment: CDR1 SGDLS and CDR2 YYNGEE. The CDR3 sequence is 15 residues long. J gave up 5 bases and V 0 bases, and 3 bases lay outside the gene matches. The CDR3 sequence: CASSVGGLAGDEQYF. The CDR3 region has the DNA TGTGCCAGCAGCGTAGGGGGACTAGCGGGCGACGAGCAGTACTTC. The entire variable domain, with the rest obtained from reference TRBV9 and TRBJ2-7, is as follows: DSGVTQTPKHLITATGQRVTLRCSPRSGDLSVYWYQQSLDQGLQFLIQYYNGEERAKGNILERFSAQQFPDLHSELNLSSLELGDSALYFCASSVGGLAGDEQYFGPGTRLTVT.

V gene TRBV10-1 combines with J gene TRBJ2-3; 8 bases align to TRBD2. The germline V gene encodes CDR1 WNHNN and CDR2 SYGVQD (reference sequence). This CDR3 region has 19 residues. Trimming at V came to 4 bases and at J to 0 bases, leaving 15 bases not matched to a gene. The CDR3 bases are TGCGCCAGCAGTGCAGCGGGGGAGGCAACCACTCCTAGCACAGATACGCAGTATTTT. Translation: CASSAAGEATTPSTDTQYF.

The CDR3 region is CASSFQGQIYGYTF. DNA of the CDR3: TGTGCCAGCAGTTTTCAAGGACAAATCTATGGCTACACCTTC. The chain employs TRBV27 and TRBJ1-2; TRBD1 is a possible D gene (5 bases). The germline V gene encodes CDR1 MNHEY and CDR2 SMNVEV (reference sequence). The CDR3 is made up of 14 amino acids. Trimming cost V 3 bases and J 4 bases, with 12 bases left between them.

In this sample, this clone turned up a few times. The chain uses TRBV12-2 and TRBJ1-6; no check of the table's D call, TRBD1, against the DNA was made. TRBV12-2 is a pseudogene. This CDR3 is built from 16 residues. The CDR3 region has the DNA TGTGCAAGTCGCGACCGACCACAGGACAGACGGTCACCCCTCCACTTT. It translates to CASRDRPQDRRSPLHF.